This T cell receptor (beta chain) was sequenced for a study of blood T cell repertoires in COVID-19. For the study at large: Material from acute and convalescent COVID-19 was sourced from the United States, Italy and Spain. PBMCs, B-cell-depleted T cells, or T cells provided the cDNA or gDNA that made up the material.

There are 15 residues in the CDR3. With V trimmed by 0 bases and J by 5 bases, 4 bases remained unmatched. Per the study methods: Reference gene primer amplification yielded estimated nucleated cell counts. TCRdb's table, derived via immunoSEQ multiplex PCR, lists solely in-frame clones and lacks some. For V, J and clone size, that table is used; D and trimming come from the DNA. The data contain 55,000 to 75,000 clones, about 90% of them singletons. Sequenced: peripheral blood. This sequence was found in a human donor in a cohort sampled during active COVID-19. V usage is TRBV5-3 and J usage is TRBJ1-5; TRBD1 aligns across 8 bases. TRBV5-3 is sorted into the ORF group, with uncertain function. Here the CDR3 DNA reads TGTGCCAGAAGCTTGGCAGGGGGCCATTATCAGCCCCAGCATTTT. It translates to CARSLAGGHYQPQHF.